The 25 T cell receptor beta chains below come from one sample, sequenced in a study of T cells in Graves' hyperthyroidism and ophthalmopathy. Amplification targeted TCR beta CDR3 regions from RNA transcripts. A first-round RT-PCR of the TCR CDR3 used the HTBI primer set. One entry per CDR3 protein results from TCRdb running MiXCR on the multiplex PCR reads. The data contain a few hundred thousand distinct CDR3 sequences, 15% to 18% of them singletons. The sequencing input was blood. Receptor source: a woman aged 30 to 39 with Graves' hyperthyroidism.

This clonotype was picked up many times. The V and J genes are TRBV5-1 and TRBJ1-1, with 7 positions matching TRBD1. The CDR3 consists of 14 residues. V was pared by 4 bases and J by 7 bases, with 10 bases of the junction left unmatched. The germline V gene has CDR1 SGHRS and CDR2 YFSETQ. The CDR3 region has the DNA TGCGCCAGCAGCGACCGACAGGGATACGATGAAGCTTTCTTT. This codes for CASSDRQGYDEAFF.

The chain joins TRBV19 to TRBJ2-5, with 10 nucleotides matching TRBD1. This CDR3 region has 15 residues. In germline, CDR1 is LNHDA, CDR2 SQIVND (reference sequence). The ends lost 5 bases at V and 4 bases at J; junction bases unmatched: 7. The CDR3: CASSVTGQGPETQYF. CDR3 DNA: TGTGCCAGTAGTGTGACGGGACAGGGGCCAGAGACCCAGTACTTC.

CDR3 sequence reads: CASSEFDGGYTF. CDR3 nucleotide sequence: TGTGCCAGCAGTGAATTCGATGGAGGCTACACCTTC. The V call is TRBV6-1, the J call TRBJ1-2; D is unclear. Germline V lookup: CDR1 MNHNS, CDR2 SASEGT. This CDR3 is built from 12 residues. V was trimmed by 2 bases and J by 8 bases, leaving 9 bases between them.

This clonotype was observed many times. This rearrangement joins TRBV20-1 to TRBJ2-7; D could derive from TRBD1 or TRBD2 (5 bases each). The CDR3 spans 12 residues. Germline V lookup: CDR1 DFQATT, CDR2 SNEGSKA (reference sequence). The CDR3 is CSAYRVGDEQYF. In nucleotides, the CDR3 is TGCAGCGCGTACCGGGTGGGGGACGAGCAGTACTTC.

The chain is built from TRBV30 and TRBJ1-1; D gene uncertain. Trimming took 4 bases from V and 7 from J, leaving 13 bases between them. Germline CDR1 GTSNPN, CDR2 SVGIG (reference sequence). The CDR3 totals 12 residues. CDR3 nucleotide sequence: TGTGCCTGGACTGGTAGTTACCTTGAAGCTTTCTTT. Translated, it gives CAWTGSYLEAFF.

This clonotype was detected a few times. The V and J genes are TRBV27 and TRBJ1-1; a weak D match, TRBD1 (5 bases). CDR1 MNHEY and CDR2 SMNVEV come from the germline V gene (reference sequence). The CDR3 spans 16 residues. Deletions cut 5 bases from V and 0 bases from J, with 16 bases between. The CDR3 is CASSIGQVDMNTEAFF. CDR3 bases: TGTGCCAGCAGTATAGGACAAGTAGACATGAACACTGAAGCTTTCTTT.

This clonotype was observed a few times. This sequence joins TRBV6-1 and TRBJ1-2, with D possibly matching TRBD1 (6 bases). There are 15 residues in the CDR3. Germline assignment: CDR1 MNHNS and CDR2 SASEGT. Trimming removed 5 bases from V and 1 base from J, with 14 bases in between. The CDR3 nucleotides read TGTGCCAGCAGTTCACCGGGGGCACGTAACTATGGCTACACCTTC. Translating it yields CASSSPGARNYGYTF.

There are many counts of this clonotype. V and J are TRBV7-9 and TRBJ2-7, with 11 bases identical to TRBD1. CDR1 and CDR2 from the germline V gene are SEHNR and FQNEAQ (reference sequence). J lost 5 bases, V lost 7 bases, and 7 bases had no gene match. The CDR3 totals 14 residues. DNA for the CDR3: TGTGCCAGCACCCTCGGGACAGGGGGTGACGAGCAGTACTTC. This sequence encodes CASTLGTGGDEQYF.

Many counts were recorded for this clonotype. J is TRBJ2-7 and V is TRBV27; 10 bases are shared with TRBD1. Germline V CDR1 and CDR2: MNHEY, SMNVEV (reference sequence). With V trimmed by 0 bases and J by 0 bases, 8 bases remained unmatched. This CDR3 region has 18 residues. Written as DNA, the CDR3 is TGTGCCAGCAGTTTATCGTCCGCCGGGACAGGGGTCTCCTACGAGCAGTACTTC. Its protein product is CASSLSSAGTGVSYEQYF.

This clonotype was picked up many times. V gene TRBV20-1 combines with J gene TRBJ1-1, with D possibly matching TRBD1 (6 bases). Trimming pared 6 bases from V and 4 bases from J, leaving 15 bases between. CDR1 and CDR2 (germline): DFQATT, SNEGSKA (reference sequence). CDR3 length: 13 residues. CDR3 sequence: CSAPSGVGTEAFF. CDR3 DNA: TGCAGTGCCCCGTCAGGGGTGGGCACTGAAGCTTTCTTT.

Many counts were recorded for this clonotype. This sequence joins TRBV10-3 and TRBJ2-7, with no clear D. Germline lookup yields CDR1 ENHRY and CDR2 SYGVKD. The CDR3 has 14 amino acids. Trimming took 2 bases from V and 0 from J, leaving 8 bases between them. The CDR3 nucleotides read TGTGCCATCAGTGAGGGAACAAACTCCTACGAGCAGTACTTC. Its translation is CAISEGTNSYEQYF.

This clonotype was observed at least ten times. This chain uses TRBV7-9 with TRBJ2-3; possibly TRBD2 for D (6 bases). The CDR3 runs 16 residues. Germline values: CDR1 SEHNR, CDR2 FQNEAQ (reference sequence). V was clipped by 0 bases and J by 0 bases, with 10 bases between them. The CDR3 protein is CASSLALASSTDTQYF. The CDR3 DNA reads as TGTGCCAGCAGCTTAGCGCTAGCGAGTAGCACAGATACGCAGTATTTT.

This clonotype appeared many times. The CDR3 is CASSLGPGYTNTEAFF. The CDR3 coding sequence is TGTGCCAGCAGTTTAGGGCCAGGGTATACGAACACTGAAGCTTTCTTT. The rearrangement joins TRBV28 to TRBJ1-1, with D maybe TRBD1 (5 bases). The CDR3 has 16 amino acids. Trimming removed 2 bases at V and 1 base at J, with 14 bases between. Germline V lookup: CDR1 MDHEN, CDR2 SYDVKM. The variable domain in full, completed from reference TRBV28 and TRBJ1-1, reads DVKVTQSSRYLVKRTGEKVFLECVQDMDHENMFWYRQDPGLGLRLIYFSYDVKMKEKGDIPEGYSVSREKKERFSLILESASTNQTSMYLCASSLGPGYTNTEAFFGQGTRLTVV.

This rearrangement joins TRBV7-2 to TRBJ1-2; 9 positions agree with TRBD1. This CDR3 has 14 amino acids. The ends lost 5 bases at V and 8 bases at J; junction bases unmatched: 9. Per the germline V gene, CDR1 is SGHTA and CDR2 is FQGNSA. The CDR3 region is CASSGAGQGFGYTF. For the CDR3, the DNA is TGTGCCAGCAGCGGCGCGGGACAGGGTTTCGGCTACACCTTC. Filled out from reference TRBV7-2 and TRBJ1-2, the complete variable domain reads GAGVSQSPSNKVTEKGKDVELRCDPISGHTALYWYRQSLGQGLEFLIYFQGNSAPDKSGLPSDRFSAERTGGSVSTLTIQRTQQEDSAVYLCASSGAGQGFGYTFGSGTRLTVV.

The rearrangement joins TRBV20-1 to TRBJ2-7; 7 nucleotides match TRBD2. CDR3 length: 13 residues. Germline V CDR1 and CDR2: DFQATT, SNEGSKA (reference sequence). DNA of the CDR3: TGCAGCGTAACCGGGACTAACTCCTACGAGCAGTACTTC. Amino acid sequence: CSVTGTNSYEQYF.

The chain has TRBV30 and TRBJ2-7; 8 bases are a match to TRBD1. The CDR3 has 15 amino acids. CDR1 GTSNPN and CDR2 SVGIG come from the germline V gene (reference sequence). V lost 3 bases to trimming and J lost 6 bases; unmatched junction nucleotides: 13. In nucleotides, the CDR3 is TGTGCCTGGAGACCCTCCGGGACAGGAAGTTCCGAGCAGTACTTC. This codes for CAWRPSGTGSSEQYF.

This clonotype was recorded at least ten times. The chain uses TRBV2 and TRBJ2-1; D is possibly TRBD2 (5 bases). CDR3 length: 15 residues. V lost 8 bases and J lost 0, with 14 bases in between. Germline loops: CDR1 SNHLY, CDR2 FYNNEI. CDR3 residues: CASRPDYSSYNEQFF. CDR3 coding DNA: TGTGCCAGCCGGCCCGACTACAGCTCCTACAATGAGCAGTTCTTC.

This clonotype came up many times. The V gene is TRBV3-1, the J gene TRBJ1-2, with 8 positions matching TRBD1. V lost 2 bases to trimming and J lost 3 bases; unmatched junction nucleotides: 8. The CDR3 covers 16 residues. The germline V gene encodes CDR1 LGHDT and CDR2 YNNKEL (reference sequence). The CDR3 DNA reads TGTGCCAGCAGCCAACGTGGAGGACAGGGTGACTATGGCTACACCTTC. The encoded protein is CASSQRGGQGDYGYTF.

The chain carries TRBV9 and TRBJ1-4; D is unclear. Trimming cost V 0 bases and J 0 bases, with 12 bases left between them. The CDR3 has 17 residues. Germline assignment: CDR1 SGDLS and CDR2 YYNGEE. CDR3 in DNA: TGTGCCAGCAGCGTAGATGATTGTTCGTCAACTAATGAAAAACTGTTTTTT. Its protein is CASSVDDCSSTNEKLFF. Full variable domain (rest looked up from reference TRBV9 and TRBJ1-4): DSGVTQTPKHLITATGQRVTLRCSPRSGDLSVYWYQQSLDQGLQFLIQYYNGEERAKGNILERFSAQQFPDLHSELNLSSLELGDSALYFCASSVDDCSSTNEKLFFGSGTQLSVL.

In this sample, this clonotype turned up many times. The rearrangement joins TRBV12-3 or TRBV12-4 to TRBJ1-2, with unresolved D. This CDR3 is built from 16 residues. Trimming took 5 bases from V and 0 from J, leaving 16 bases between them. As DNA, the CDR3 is TGTGCCAGCAGTCCCCGGCGTCTGTATGCTAACTATGGCTACACCTTC. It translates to CASSPRRLYANYGYTF.

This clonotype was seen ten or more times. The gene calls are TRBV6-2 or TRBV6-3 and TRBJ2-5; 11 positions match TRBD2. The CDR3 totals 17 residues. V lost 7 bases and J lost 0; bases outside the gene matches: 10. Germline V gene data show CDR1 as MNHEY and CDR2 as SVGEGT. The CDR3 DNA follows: TGTGCCAGCACCGGGGGACTAGCGGACATGTACCAAGAGACCCAGTACTTC. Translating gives CASTGGLADMYQETQYF.

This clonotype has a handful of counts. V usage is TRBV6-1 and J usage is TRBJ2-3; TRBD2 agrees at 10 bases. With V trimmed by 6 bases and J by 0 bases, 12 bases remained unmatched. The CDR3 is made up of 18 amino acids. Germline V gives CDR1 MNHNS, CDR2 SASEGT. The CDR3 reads CASSRISGRSSSTDTQYF. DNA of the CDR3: TGTGCCAGCAGCCGTATTAGCGGGAGGTCCTCTAGCACAGATACGCAGTATTTT.

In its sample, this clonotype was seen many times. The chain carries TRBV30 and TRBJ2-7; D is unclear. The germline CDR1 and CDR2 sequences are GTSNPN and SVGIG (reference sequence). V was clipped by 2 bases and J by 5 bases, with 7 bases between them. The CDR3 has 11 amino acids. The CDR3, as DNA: TGTGCCTGGAGTCGCGTCGACGAGCAGTACTTC. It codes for CAWSRVDEQYF.

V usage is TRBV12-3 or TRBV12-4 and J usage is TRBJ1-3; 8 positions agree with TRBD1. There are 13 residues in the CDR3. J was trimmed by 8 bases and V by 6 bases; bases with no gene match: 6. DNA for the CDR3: TGTGCCAGCAGACCGGGACAGGCGGACACCATATATTTT. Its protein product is CASRPGQADTIYF.

Here the CDR3 reads CASSDPNTGELFF. The CDR3 nucleotides are TGTGCCAGCAGCGACCCTAACACCGGGGAGCTGTTTTTT. The chain is built from TRBV9 and TRBJ2-2; no reliable D call. Germline V lookup: CDR1 SGDLS, CDR2 YYNGEE. CDR3 length: 13 amino acids. The V and J ends lost 3 bases and 2 bases respectively, with 5 bases between them.